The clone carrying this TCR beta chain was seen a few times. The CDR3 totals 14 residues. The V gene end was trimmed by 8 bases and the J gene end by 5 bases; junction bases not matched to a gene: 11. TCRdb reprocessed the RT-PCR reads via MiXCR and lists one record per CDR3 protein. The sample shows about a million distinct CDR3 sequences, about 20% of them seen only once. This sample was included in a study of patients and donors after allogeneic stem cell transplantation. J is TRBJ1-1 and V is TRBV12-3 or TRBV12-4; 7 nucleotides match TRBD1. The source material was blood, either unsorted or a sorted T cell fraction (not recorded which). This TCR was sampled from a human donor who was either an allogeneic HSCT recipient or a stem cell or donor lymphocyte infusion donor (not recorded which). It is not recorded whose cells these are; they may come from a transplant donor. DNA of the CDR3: TGTGCCAGCGGGTCCCAACGACAGGGAACTGAAGCTTTCTTT. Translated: CASGSQRQGTEAFF.